The 5 T cell receptor beta chains given below trace back to one sample, sequenced in a study of T cells in localized non-small cell lung cancer. Sequencing used immunoSEQ multiplex PCR; TCRdb keeps in-frame clones, though not all of them. The data hold roughly 23,000 clones, with approximately 90% observed a single time. The sample consisted of peripheral blood, taken before any cancer treatment. The source of these receptors is a male donor older than 55 with stage I squamous cell lung carcinoma.

This chain connects TRBV19 to TRBJ1-5, with 11 bases that match TRBD1. This CDR3 has 14 residues. Germline V gene data show CDR1 as LNHDA and CDR2 as SQIVND (reference sequence). V lost 8 bases to trimming and J lost 6 bases; unmatched junction nucleotides: 6. The CDR3 DNA is TGTGCCAGTGCCGGGACAGGGGGACTTCAGCCCCAGCATTTT. Translation: CASAGTGGLQPQHF. The full variable domain, with the rest looked up from reference TRBV19 and TRBJ1-5, is DGGITQSPKYLFRKEGQNVTLSCEQNLNHDAMYWYRQDPGQGLRLIYYSQIVNDFQKGDIAEGYSVSREKKESFPLTVTSAQKNPTAFYLCASAGTGGLQPQHFGDGTRLSIL.

This chain connects TRBV30 to TRBJ1-2; weak D call: TRBD1 (5 bases). The CDR3 sequence is 15 residues long. The V end lost 0 bases, the J end lost 2 bases, and 13 bases lay between the germline ends. CDR1 is GTSNPN, CDR2 SVGIG, per germline (reference sequence). CDR3 sequence reads: CAWSVQVGGNYGYTF. In DNA form, the CDR3 reads TGTGCCTGGAGTGTACAGGTCGGGGGGAACTATGGCTACACCTTC.

The CDR3 coding sequence is TGTGCCAGCAGCTCAGCCGGACTAGCGGGCCTCTACAATGAGCAGTTCTTC. Translation: CASSSAGLAGLYNEQFF. The V and J genes are TRBV7-9 and TRBJ2-1; 11 nucleotides agree with TRBD2. V lost 4 bases to trimming and J lost 3 bases; unmatched junction nucleotides: 8. CDR1 and CDR2 (germline): SEHNR, FQNEAQ (reference sequence). The CDR3 runs to 17 residues.

J is TRBJ1-3 and V is TRBV6-6, with D possibly TRBD1 on 6 matching bases. The CDR3 loop spans 14 amino acids. V was trimmed by 8 bases and J by 5 bases, leaving 16 bases between them. Germline loops: CDR1 MNHNY, CDR2 SVGAGI (reference sequence). CDR3: CASAPGQPRNTIYF. In DNA form, the CDR3 reads TGTGCCAGCGCACCCGGACAGCCCCGAAACACCATATATTTT.

The chain uses TRBV6-6 and TRBJ1-2; TRBD1 agrees at 10 bases. V lost 5 bases and J lost 5; bases outside the gene matches: 2. The CDR3 extends over 13 amino acids. The germline gives CDR1 MNHNY, CDR2 SVGAGI (reference sequence). The CDR3 coding sequence is TGTGCCAGCAGTACGGACAGGGGGTATGGCTACACCTTC. The encoded protein is CASSTDRGYGYTF.